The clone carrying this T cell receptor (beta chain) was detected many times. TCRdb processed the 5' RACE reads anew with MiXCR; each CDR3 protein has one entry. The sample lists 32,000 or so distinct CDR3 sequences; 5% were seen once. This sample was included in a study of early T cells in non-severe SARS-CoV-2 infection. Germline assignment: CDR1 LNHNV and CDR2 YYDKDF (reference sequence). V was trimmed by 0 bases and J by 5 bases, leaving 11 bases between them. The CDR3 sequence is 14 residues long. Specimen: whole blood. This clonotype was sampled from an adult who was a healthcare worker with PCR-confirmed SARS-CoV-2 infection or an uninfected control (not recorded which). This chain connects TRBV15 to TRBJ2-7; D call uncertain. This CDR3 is CATSRDAESDEQYF. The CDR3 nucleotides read TGTGCCACCAGCAGAGATGCGGAATCAGACGAGCAGTACTTC.